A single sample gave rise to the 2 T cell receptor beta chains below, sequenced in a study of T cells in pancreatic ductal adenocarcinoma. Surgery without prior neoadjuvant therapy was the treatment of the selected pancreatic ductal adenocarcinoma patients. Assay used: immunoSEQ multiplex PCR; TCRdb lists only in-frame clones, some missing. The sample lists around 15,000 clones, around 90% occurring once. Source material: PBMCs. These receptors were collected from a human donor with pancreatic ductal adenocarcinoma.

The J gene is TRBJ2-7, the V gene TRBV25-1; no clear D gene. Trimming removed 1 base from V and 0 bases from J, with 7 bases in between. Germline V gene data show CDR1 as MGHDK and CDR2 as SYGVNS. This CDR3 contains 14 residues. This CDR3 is CASSESRRSYEQYF. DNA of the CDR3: TGTGCCAGCAGTGAATCCCGCCGCTCCTACGAGCAGTACTTC.

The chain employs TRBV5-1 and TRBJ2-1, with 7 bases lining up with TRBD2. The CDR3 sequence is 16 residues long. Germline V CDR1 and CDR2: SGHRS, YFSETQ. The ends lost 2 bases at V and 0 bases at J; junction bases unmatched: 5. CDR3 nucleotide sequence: TGCGCCAGCAGCTTATCGGGGACTAACTCCTACAATGAGCAGTTCTTC. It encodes CASSLSGTNSYNEQFF.